Below, 26 T cell receptor beta chains from the same sample are listed, as sequenced in a study of chemoradiotherapy in HPV16-positive cancers. Here immunoSEQ multiplex PCR was the method, and the copy in TCRdb shows in-frame clones only, minus some. Among about 16,000 clones listed, 65% to 80% were seen once. Sequenced here: tumor tissue, sampled from a patient who underwent chemoradiotherapy. Receptors were obtained from a human donor with HPV-associated anogenital cancer.

The genes are TRBV7-9 and TRBJ1-4, with D unresolved. V was shortened by 2 bases and J by 1 base, with 11 bases between the two germline ends. Looked up from germline, CDR1 is SEHNR and CDR2 is FQNEAQ (reference sequence). This CDR3 is 16 amino acids long. DNA for the CDR3: TGTGCCAGCAGCTTACAAAGGCGTCGAACTAATGAAAAACTGTTTTTT. Protein: CASSLQRRRTNEKLFF.

The V and J genes are TRBV6-6 and TRBJ2-3; TRBD2 is a possible D gene (7 bases). Germline-derived CDR1 and CDR2 are MNHNY and SVGAGI (reference sequence). This CDR3 spans 14 amino acids. V was clipped by 7 bases and J by 7 bases, with 18 bases between them. DNA for the CDR3: TGTGCCAGCAATGGGGGGGCCGGGGGACATACGCAGTATTTT. This codes for CASNGGAGGHTQYF.

By share, this clone counts as medium-sized. The genes are TRBV10-2 and TRBJ1-5; D not certain. V shed 10 bases and J shed 1 base, with 8 bases lying between them. Looked up from germline, CDR1 is WSHSY and CDR2 is SAAADI. The CDR3 has 12 residues. The CDR3, as DNA: TGCGCCAAACATCTAAGCAATCAGCCCCAGCATTTT. Amino acids: CAKHLSNQPQHF.

V gene TRBV15 combines with J gene TRBJ2-5; D unresolved. V lost 0 bases and J lost 7, with 9 bases in between. The CDR3 extends over 13 amino acids. The V gene's germline CDR1 is LNHNV and CDR2 YYDKDF (reference sequence). CDR3 loop: CATSREVGGTQYF. The DNA of the CDR3 is TGTGCCACCAGCAGAGAAGTCGGCGGGACCCAGTACTTC.

Within the sample, this clone is medium-sized. The gene calls are TRBV7-9 and TRBJ2-3; TRBD2 matches 10 bases. CDR1 and CDR2 (germline): SEHNR, FQNEAQ (reference sequence). V shed 2 bases, J shed 2 bases, and the junction held 4 bases outside the gene matches. This CDR3 comprises 16 residues. For the CDR3, the DNA is TGTGCCAGCAGCTTATTACTAGCGGGGCTCACAGATACGCAGTATTTT. Protein: CASSLLLAGLTDTQYF.

As concerns this clone: At one end the junction does not follow the germline gene, possibly because of a read error. For the CDR3, the DNA is TGCAGCGCGAGCTGGGACAAACAAGCCTTC. Its translation is CSASWDKQAF. J is TRBJ1-2 and V is TRBV29-1; D possibly corresponds to TRBD1 (6 bases). Per germline, CDR1 SQVTM and CDR2 ANQGSEA. This CDR3 has 10 amino acids.

On this clone: One end of the junction varies from germline; a read error may be responsible. The sample has other DNA sequences that encode this CDR3 too. The V and J genes are TRBV19 and TRBJ1-1; 9 positions match TRBD1. The CDR3 runs 16 residues. Germline V gene data show CDR1 as LNHDA and CDR2 as SQIVND (reference sequence). The CDR3 bases are TGTGCCAGTAGTCGGACCGGGACAGGGAGGAACACTGAAGCCTTCTTT. Protein sequence: CASSRTGTGRNTEAFF.

V is TRBV6-6 and J is TRBJ2-3; 11 nucleotides align to TRBD2. Germline trimming cut 5 bases from V and 6 bases from J; bases unmatched to any gene: 7. This CDR3 is 15 amino acids long. Germline V gene lookup returns CDR1 MNHNY and CDR2 SVGAGI (reference sequence). CDR3 sequence reads: CASSRSGGAADTQYF. The CDR3 coding sequence is TGTGCCAGCAGTCGTAGCGGGGGGGCCGCTGATACGCAGTATTTT.

This rearrangement joins TRBV5-1 to TRBJ1-6; 7 bases match TRBD1. The CDR3 covers 15 residues. Germline CDR1 reads SGHRS; CDR2 reads YFSETQ. J lost 7 bases, V lost 4 bases, and 8 bases had no gene match. For the CDR3, the DNA is TGCGCCAGCAGCGCCGGGACAGTCCAAAATTCACCCCTCCACTTT. Translating gives CASSAGTVQNSPLHF.

This chain uses TRBV11-3 with TRBJ1-3; D is unresolved. The germline CDR1 and CDR2 sequences are SGHNT and YENEEA. Between the trimmed V and J ends, which lost 4 bases and 0 bases, there was a span of 16 bases. The CDR3 runs to 17 residues. This chain's CDR3 is CASSSESYLSSGNTIYF. The CDR3 region has the DNA TGTGCCAGCAGCTCCGAATCTTATCTAAGCTCTGGAAACACCATATATTTT.

The chain joins TRBV6-1 to TRBJ1-1, with D maybe TRBD1 (5 bases). Between the trimmed V and J ends, which lost 2 bases and 0 bases, there was a span of 16 bases. The CDR3 is 17 residues long. Germline V lookup: CDR1 MNHNS, CDR2 SASEGT. CDR3 sequence reads: CASSETGETAMNTEAFF. The CDR3 region has the DNA TGTGCCAGCAGTGAAACTGGGGAGACAGCGATGAACACTGAAGCTTTCTTT.

The CDR3 sequence is CASRLGTALGYTF. Here the CDR3 DNA reads TGTGCCAGCAGACTGGGGACGGCGCTTGGCTACACCTTC. The chain recombines TRBV5-8 with TRBJ1-2; TRBD1 is a possible D gene (5 bases). This CDR3 spans 13 amino acids. The V gene lost 5 bases and the J gene lost 7 bases, with 15 bases spanning the gap. Germline CDR1 and CDR2: SGHTS and YDEGEE.

The chain uses TRBV6-1 and TRBJ2-1; D might be TRBD1 (5 bases). This CDR3 is 13 amino acids long. V was trimmed by 6 bases and J by 5 bases, leaving 11 bases between them. The V gene's germline CDR1 is MNHNS and CDR2 SASEGT. CDR3 sequence (DNA): TGTGCCAGCAGGGGTCAGGGCAACAATGAGCAGTTCTTC. It translates to CASRGQGNNEQFF.

The V gene is TRBV2, the J gene TRBJ1-4; D gene uncertain. V was pared by 9 bases and J by 5 bases, with 7 bases between. Germline lookup yields CDR1 SNHLY and CDR2 FYNNEI. The CDR3 is 11 residues long. The CDR3 DNA is TGTGCCAGTTCCCCGAATGAAAAACTGTTTTTT. Amino acid sequence: CASSPNEKLFF.

V is TRBV28 and J is TRBJ1-2, with D unclear. The CDR3 contains 17 residues. V was cut by 1 base and J by 0 bases, with 15 bases left in between. Germline V lookup: CDR1 MDHEN, CDR2 SYDVKM. Here the CDR3 DNA reads TGTGCCAGCAGTTTATCCGACGGTAACCCTGCTAACTATGGCTACACCTTC. Amino acid sequence: CASSLSDGNPANYGYTF.

For the CDR3, the DNA is TGTGCCAGTAGAAATCGACCGGACAGAATCCTAGGGGAGCTGTTTTTT. It translates to CASRNRPDRILGELFF. J is TRBJ2-2 and V is TRBV19; possible D gene TRBD1, 6 bases. Germline lookup yields CDR1 LNHDA and CDR2 SQIVND (reference sequence). The CDR3 sequence is 16 residues long. V was shortened by 6 bases and J by 8 bases, with 22 bases between the two germline ends. Based on the CDR3 plus reference TRBV19 and TRBJ2-2, the full variable domain is DGGITQSPKYLFRKEGQNVTLSCEQNLNHDAMYWYRQDPGQGLRLIYYSQIVNDFQKGDIAEGYSVSREKKESFPLTVTSAQKNPTAFYLCASRNRPDRILGELFFGEGSRLTVL.

The chain uses TRBV28 and TRBJ2-2; D may be TRBD1 or TRBD2 (5 bases each). In germline, CDR1 is MDHEN, CDR2 SYDVKM. The V and J ends lost 6 bases and 4 bases respectively, with 15 bases between them. The CDR3 covers 15 residues. CDR3 in amino acids: CASSWGWGGTGELFF. The CDR3 bases are TGTGCCAGCAGCTGGGGGTGGGGTGGCACCGGGGAGCTGTTTTTT.

The genes are TRBV27 and TRBJ1-6, with D maybe TRBD1 (6 bases). In germline, CDR1 is MNHEY, CDR2 SMNVEV (reference sequence). Trimming took 5 bases from V and 4 from J, leaving 15 bases between them. CDR3 length equals 16 residues. CDR3 sequence (DNA): TGTGCCAGCAGTCACACGAGGGGGGCGTATAATTCACCCCTCCACTTT. It yields the protein CASSHTRGAYNSPLHF.

A single count supports this clone. The chain carries TRBV28 and TRBJ2-5; the D is unclear. With the DNA end fitting TRBJ2-7 better, the J assignment may be wrong. CDR1 and CDR2 from the germline V gene are MDHEN and SYDVKM. The CDR3 is made up of 10 amino acids. For the CDR3, the DNA is TGTGCCAGCAGTTTGGGCGAGCAGTACTTC. This translates into CASSLGEQYF.

The chain uses TRBV7-2 and TRBJ2-3; tentative D call: TRBD2 (6 bases). The length of the CDR3 is 13 residues. The germline V gene encodes CDR1 SGHTA and CDR2 FQGNSA. V lost 5 bases to trimming and J lost 4 bases, with 10 bases between them. DNA for the CDR3: TGTGCCAGCAGCGGGGCGGGGCCAGATACGCAGTATTTT. Protein: CASSGAGPDTQYF.

This chain joins TRBV30 and TRBJ2-7, with TRBD2 as a possible D gene (7 bases). V lost 2 bases to trimming and J lost 0 bases, with 14 bases between them. The CDR3 has 15 residues. Germline V gives CDR1 GTSNPN, CDR2 SVGIG (reference sequence). CDR3: CAWSPLADSSYEQYF. The CDR3 DNA follows: TGTGCCTGGAGTCCGCTAGCGGACAGCTCCTACGAGCAGTACTTC.

The gene calls are TRBV7-8 and TRBJ1-1, with unresolved D. Germline V CDR1 and CDR2: SGHVS, FQNEAQ. Deletions cut 1 base from V and 1 base from J, with 4 bases between. This CDR3 spans 13 amino acids. CDR3 sequence (DNA): TGTGCCAGCAGCTTAGGGTGGAACACTGAAGCTTTCTTT. Amino acids: CASSLGWNTEAFF.

CDR3 amino acids: CASSSPTGALTDTQYF. In DNA form, the CDR3 reads TGCGCCAGCAGCTCGCCTACAGGGGCCCTCACAGATACGCAGTATTTT. The chain couples TRBV5-1 to TRBJ2-3; 7 nucleotides align to TRBD1. The CDR3 totals 16 residues. The germline V gene has CDR1 SGHRS and CDR2 YFSETQ. J was trimmed by 2 bases and V by 3 bases; bases with no gene match: 9.

This clone is categorized as medium-sized. The rearrangement uses TRBV10-1 and TRBJ2-7, with D uncertain. CDR3 length equals 14 residues. Germline CDR1 and CDR2: WNHNN and SYGVQD (reference sequence). V was pared by 4 bases and J by 1 base, with 11 bases between. The CDR3 protein is CASSARLDSYEQYF. The DNA of the CDR3 is TGCGCCAGCAGTGCCCGACTGGATTCCTACGAGCAGTACTTC.

This chain connects TRBV14 to TRBJ1-1; D might be TRBD1 (5 bases). Germline lookup yields CDR1 SGHDN and CDR2 FVKESK. The CDR3 covers 14 residues. V was pared by 1 base and J by 4 bases, with 10 bases between. The CDR3: CASSQGLGATEAFF. In DNA, the CDR3 is TGTGCCAGCAGCCAAGGGCTCGGGGCCACTGAAGCTTTCTTT.

This clone was picked up one time. This rearrangement joins TRBV7-9 to TRBJ1-6, with unresolved D. The CDR3 length is 14 residues. Germline assignment: CDR1 SEHNR and CDR2 FQNEAQ (reference sequence). V was trimmed by 1 base and J by 4 bases, leaving 5 bases between them. CDR3 DNA sequence: TGTGCCAGCAGCTTAGAACAGTATAATTCACCCCTCCACTTT. Its protein is CASSLEQYNSPLHF.